The 24 T cell receptor beta chains listed next were all sequenced from one sample in a study of CD8 T cells in Susac syndrome. Random hexamers primed reverse transcription of 0.5 to 1 ug RNA. TCRdb re-called the immunoSEQ multiplex PCR reads with MiXCR, one entry per CDR3 protein. The sample holds 150,000 to 200,000 distinct CDR3 sequences, approximately 94% seen once. The specimen sequenced was CD4+ T cells from PBMCs. The receptors come from a human donor in good health.

The rearrangement links TRBV20-1 to TRBJ1-5, with a tentative D call TRBD1 (5 bases). V was pared by 6 bases and J by 4 bases, with 10 bases between. The CDR3 spans 12 residues. The germline V gene has CDR1 DFQATT and CDR2 SNEGSKA (reference sequence). CDR3 sequence reads: CSATASNQPQHF. As DNA, the CDR3 is TGCAGTGCGACAGCCTCGAATCAGCCCCAGCATTTT.

J is TRBJ1-2 and V is TRBV7-9; 8 nucleotides line up with TRBD1. The ends lost 3 bases at V and 8 bases at J; junction bases unmatched: 11. Germline CDR1 is SEHNR and CDR2 is FQNEAQ (reference sequence). This CDR3 contains 15 residues. The CDR3 DNA reads as TGTGCCAGCAGCTTGGCCGGGACAGGAACGGTCGGCTACACCTTC. Translated, it gives CASSLAGTGTVGYTF. Complete variable domain (other parts from reference TRBV7-9 and TRBJ1-2): DTGVSQNPRHKITKRGQNVTFRCDPISEHNRLYWYRQTLGQGPEFLTYFQNEAQLEKSRLLSDRFSAERPKGSFSTLEIQRTEQGDSAMYLCASSLAGTGTVGYTFGSGTRLTVV.

The chain is built from TRBV5-1 and TRBJ1-5; 8 bases align to TRBD1. Unmatched junction bases numbered 6, after V lost 1 base and J lost 3 bases. The germline V gene encodes CDR1 SGHRS and CDR2 YFSETQ. CDR3 length equals 16 residues. In DNA form, the CDR3 reads TGCGCCAGCAGCTTGACAGGGGGAACGCCCAATCAGCCCCAGCATTTT. Protein: CASSLTGGTPNQPQHF.

This chain uses TRBV9 with TRBJ1-3; D gene unclear. Per the germline V gene, CDR1 is SGDLS and CDR2 is YYNGEE. There are 17 residues in the CDR3. Deletions cut 4 bases from V and 3 bases from J, with 20 bases between. In DNA, the CDR3 is TGTGCCAGCAGCTCAAATCTACCGGGCCTGAGTGGAAACACCATATATTTT. Its translation is CASSSNLPGLSGNTIYF.

The rearrangement links TRBV6-5 to TRBJ2-7; possible D gene TRBD1, 5 bases. V lost 7 bases, J lost 4 bases, and 14 bases lay in between. Per germline, CDR1 MNHEY and CDR2 SVGAGI. CDR3 length: 13 amino acids. The CDR3 reads CASKKEGAYEQYF. Here the CDR3 DNA reads TGTGCCAGCAAAAAAGAAGGGGCTTACGAGCAGTACTTC.

The sample holds one count of this clonotype. The chain links TRBV20-1 to TRBJ2-1; D is perhaps TRBD2 (6 bases). Trimming cost V 5 bases and J 0 bases, with 17 bases left between them. Germline CDR1 and CDR2: DFQATT and SNEGSKA (reference sequence). CDR3 length: 16 amino acids. The DNA for the CDR3 is TGCAGTGCTCTCTCGCCAGCGGGCAGCTCCTACAATGAGCAGTTCTTC. Its translation is CSALSPAGSSYNEQFF.

This clonotype was detected a few times. The genes are TRBV6-2 or TRBV6-3 and TRBJ1-2, with D tentatively TRBD1 (6 bases). This CDR3 contains 13 residues. From germline, CDR1 is MNHEY and CDR2 SVGEGT. V lost 4 bases, J lost 5 bases, and 11 bases lay in between. The CDR3 here is CASSSGTFYGYTF. CDR3 nucleotides: TGTGCCAGCAGTTCCGGGACATTTTATGGCTACACCTTC.

This chain uses TRBV15 with TRBJ2-7; D is undetermined. Germline assignment: CDR1 LNHNV and CDR2 YYDKDF (reference sequence). The V end was cut by 0 bases, the J end by 3 bases, with 9 bases between. The CDR3 runs to 14 residues. CDR3 bases: TGTGCCACCAGCAGAGAACTTTCCATCTACGAGCAGTACTTC. It codes for CATSRELSIYEQYF.

V is TRBV29-1 and J is TRBJ2-7; 8 positions match TRBD1. Losses at the gene ends were 7 bases for V and 6 bases for J; bases not matched to a gene: 8. The CDR3 has 12 residues. The germline V gene has CDR1 SQVTM and CDR2 ANQGSEA. CDR3 DNA sequence: TGCAGCGGGTTAGTCGGACAGGGCGAGCAGTACTTC. Its protein product is CSGLVGQGEQYF.

The rearrangement joins TRBV12-3 or TRBV12-4 to TRBJ2-1; D unresolved. V lost 5 bases, J lost 3 bases, and 8 bases lay in between. There are 13 residues in the CDR3. CDR3 coding DNA: TGTGCCAGCAGTGACGATAACTACAATGAGCAGTTCTTC. As protein: CASSDDNYNEQFF.

The chain carries TRBV7-2 and TRBJ2-1; TRBD2 aligns across 7 bases. CDR1 is SGHTA, CDR2 FQGNSA, per germline. The CDR3 contains 13 residues. The ends lost 4 bases at V and 7 bases at J; junction bases unmatched: 4. The CDR3 spells CASSWVGGNEQFF. The CDR3 region has the DNA TGTGCCAGCAGCTGGGTGGGGGGGAATGAGCAGTTCTTC.

The chain recombines TRBV20-1 with TRBJ2-4, with D hard to call. CDR1 DFQATT and CDR2 SNEGSKA come from the germline V gene (reference sequence). The CDR3 consists of 11 residues. V was shortened by 4 bases and J by 13 bases, with 14 bases between the two germline ends. This CDR3 reads CSATQMGNQYF. CDR3 coding DNA: TGCAGTGCTACCCAGATGGGCAACCAGTACTTC.

The chain has TRBV10-3 and TRBJ2-7; D possibly uses TRBD1 or TRBD2 (5 bases each). Germline CDR1 ENHRY, CDR2 SYGVKD. Trimming left V 8 bases short and J 2 bases short, with 19 bases between. This CDR3 spans 15 amino acids. The CDR3 DNA is TGTGCCATCCGAACCCGTTGGGGGTTCACCTACGAGCAGTACTTC. Its protein is CAIRTRWGFTYEQYF.

V usage is TRBV3-1 and J usage is TRBJ1-1, with TRBD1 identical over 7 bases. Germline V gene data show CDR1 as LGHDT and CDR2 as YNNKEL (reference sequence). The V gene end was trimmed by 1 base and the J gene end by 5 bases; junction bases not matched to a gene: 10. The CDR3 sequence is 16 residues long. The DNA of the CDR3 is TGTGCCAGCAGCCAAGGTGACAGGGCGGTGCAGACTGAAGCTTTCTTT. This encodes CASSQGDRAVQTEAFF.

The chain joins TRBV20-1 to TRBJ2-7; TRBD2 agrees at 7 bases. With 4 bases clipped from V and 6 bases from J, the junction kept 6 bases outside the gene matches. Germline loops: CDR1 DFQATT, CDR2 SNEGSKA (reference sequence). This CDR3 has 12 residues. CDR3 DNA sequence: TGCAGTGCTAACTGGGAGGGCATCGAGCAGTACTTC. Protein: CSANWEGIEQYF.

The chain is built from TRBV4-3 and TRBJ2-6; D is possibly TRBD1 (5 bases). CDR1 is LGHNA, CDR2 YSLEER, per germline. V was cut by 1 base and J by 0 bases, with 10 bases left in between. This CDR3 spans 17 amino acids. The CDR3, as DNA: TGCGCCAGCAGCCAAGTCCTTCAGGGCTCTGGGGCCAACGTCCTGACTTTC. Protein: CASSQVLQGSGANVLTF.

V gene TRBV12-3 or TRBV12-4 combines with J gene TRBJ1-2, with D uncertain. Trimming took 1 base from V and 8 from J, leaving 14 bases between them. This CDR3 has 14 residues. In nucleotides, the CDR3 is TGTGCCAGCAGTTTAGAGGGAAGTGGGAGAGGCTACACCTTC. Its protein product is CASSLEGSGRGYTF.

The V and J genes are TRBV19 and TRBJ2-2; 7 bases match TRBD2. The CDR3 runs 14 residues. After removal of 1 base from V and 4 bases from J, the junction contained 0 bases not matched to a gene. The germline gives CDR1 LNHDA, CDR2 SQIVND (reference sequence). CDR3 residues: CASSIAGGTGELFF. CDR3 in DNA: TGTGCCAGTAGTATAGCGGGAGGCACCGGGGAGCTGTTTTTT.

The rearrangement links TRBV30 to TRBJ1-5; 7 bases line up with TRBD1. V shed 1 base and J 6 bases; nucleotides not matched to a gene: 0. Germline V gene sequence: CDR1 GTSNPN, CDR2 SVGIG (reference sequence). CDR3 length: 12 residues. CDR3 in amino acids: CAWSGQGQPQHF. CDR3 nucleotide sequence: TGTGCCTGGAGTGGACAGGGTCAGCCCCAGCATTTT.

The gene calls are TRBV7-2 and TRBJ2-7, with D perhaps TRBD2 (6 bases). The germline V and J ends were trimmed by 4 bases and 7 bases, with 17 bases remaining between them. In germline, CDR1 is SGHTA, CDR2 FQGNSA. The CDR3 is made up of 14 amino acids. The CDR3, as DNA: TGTGCCAGCAGCTCTTCTAGCGCCCCTTGGGAGCAGTACTTC. Amino acid sequence: CASSSSSAPWEQYF.

This chain uses TRBV11-2 with TRBJ2-3; TRBD1 or TRBD2 may be the D gene (5 bases each). V was clipped by 5 bases and J by 3 bases, with 12 bases between them. The CDR3 has 14 residues. In germline, CDR1 is SGHAT, CDR2 FQNNGV. CDR3 in amino acids: CASSPGTWTDTQYF. CDR3 coding DNA: TGTGCCAGCAGCCCCGGGACCTGGACAGATACGCAGTATTTT.

The V call is TRBV29-1, the J call TRBJ1-1; D gene unclear. The V gene's germline CDR1 is SQVTM and CDR2 ANQGSEA. Trimming removed 8 bases from V and 0 bases from J, with 7 bases in between. The length of the CDR3 is 11 residues. Here the CDR3 reads CSLGMNTEAFF. Here the CDR3 DNA reads TGCAGCCTGGGTATGAACACTGAAGCTTTCTTT.

The chain recombines TRBV18 with TRBJ2-1; 8 bases fit TRBD2. Germline V lookup: CDR1 KGHSH, CDR2 LQKENI. The CDR3 loop spans 15 amino acids. V lost 3 bases, J lost 8 bases, and 9 bases stayed unmatched. The CDR3 bases are TGTGCCAGCTCACCCCCCGTGAGCGGGAGCTATGAGCAGTTCTTC. Translated, it gives CASSPPVSGSYEQFF.

The chain combines TRBV30 with TRBJ2-3; perhaps TRBD2 as D (5 bases). The germline gives CDR1 GTSNPN, CDR2 SVGIG (reference sequence). The CDR3 totals 13 residues. V shed 5 bases and J shed 6 bases, with 15 bases lying between them. CDR3 loop: CAWGRDPKDTQYF. In nucleotides, the CDR3 is TGTGCCTGGGGCCGGGATCCTAAGGATACGCAGTATTTT.